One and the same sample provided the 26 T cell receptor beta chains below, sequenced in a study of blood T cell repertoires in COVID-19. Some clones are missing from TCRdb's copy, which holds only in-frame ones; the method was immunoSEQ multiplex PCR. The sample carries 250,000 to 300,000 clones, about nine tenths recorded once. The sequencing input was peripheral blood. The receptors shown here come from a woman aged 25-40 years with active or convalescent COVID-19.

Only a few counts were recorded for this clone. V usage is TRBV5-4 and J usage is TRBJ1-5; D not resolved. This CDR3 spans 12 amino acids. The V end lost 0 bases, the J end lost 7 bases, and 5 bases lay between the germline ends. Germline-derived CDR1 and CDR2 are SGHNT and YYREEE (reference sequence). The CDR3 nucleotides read TGTGCCAGCAGCTTGGCGGGGCAGCCCCAGCATTTT. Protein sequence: CASSLAGQPQHF. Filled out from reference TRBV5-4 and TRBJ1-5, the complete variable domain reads ETGVTQSPTHLIKTRGQQVTLRCSSQSGHNTVSWYQQALGQGPQFIFQYYREEENGRGNFPPRFSGLQFPNYSSELNVNALELDDSALYLCASSLAGQPQHFGDGTRLSIL.

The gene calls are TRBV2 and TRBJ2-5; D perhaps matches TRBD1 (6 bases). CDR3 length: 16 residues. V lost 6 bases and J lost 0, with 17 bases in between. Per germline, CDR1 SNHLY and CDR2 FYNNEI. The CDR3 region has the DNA TGTGCCAGCAGGTCCCACTCCGACAGGTACCAAGAGACCCAGTACTTC. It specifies CASRSHSDRYQETQYF.

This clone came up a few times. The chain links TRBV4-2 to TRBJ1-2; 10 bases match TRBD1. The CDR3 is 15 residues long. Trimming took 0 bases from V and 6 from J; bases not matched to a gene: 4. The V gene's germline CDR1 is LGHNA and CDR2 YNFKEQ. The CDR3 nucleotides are TGTGCCAGCAGCCAAGAGCGGACAGGGGGAAATGGCTACACCTTC. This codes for CASSQERTGGNGYTF.

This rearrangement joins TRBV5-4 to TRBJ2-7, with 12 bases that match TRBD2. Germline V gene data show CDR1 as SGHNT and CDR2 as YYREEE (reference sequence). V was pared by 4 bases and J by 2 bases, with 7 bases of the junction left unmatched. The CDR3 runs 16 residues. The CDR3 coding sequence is TGTGCCAGCAGCCAAGGACTAGCGGGAAAAACCTACGAGCAGTACTTC. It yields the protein CASSQGLAGKTYEQYF.

Written as DNA, the CDR3 is TGTGCCAGCAGCCTAGCGGGGAGAGAGACCCAGTACTTC. Its protein product is CASSLAGRETQYF. The rearrangement links TRBV5-6 to TRBJ2-5, with TRBD2 matching 9 bases. V lost 4 bases and J lost 4; bases outside the gene matches: 2. The CDR3 runs 13 residues. Germline loops: CDR1 SGHDT, CDR2 YYEEEE.

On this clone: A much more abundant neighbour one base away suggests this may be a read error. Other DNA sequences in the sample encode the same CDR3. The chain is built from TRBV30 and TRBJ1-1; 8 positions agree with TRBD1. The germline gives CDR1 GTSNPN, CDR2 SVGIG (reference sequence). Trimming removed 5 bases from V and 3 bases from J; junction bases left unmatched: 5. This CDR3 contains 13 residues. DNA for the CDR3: TGTGCCTGGGGACAGGGAGGGGACACTGAAGCTTTCTTT. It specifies CAWGQGGDTEAFF. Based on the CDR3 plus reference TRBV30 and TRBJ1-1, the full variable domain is SQTIHQWPATLVQPVGSPLSLECTVEGTSNPNLYWYRQAAGRGLQLLFYSVGIGQISSEVPQNLSASRPQDRQFILSSKKLLLSDSGFYLCAWGQGGDTEAFFGQGTRLTVV.

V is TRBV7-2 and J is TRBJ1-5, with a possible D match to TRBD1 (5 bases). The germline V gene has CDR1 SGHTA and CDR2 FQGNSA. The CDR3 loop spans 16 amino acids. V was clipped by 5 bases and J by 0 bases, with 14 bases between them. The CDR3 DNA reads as TGTGCCAGCAGCCCAGGGCACGGTCATAGCAATCAGCCCCAGCATTTT. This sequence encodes CASSPGHGHSNQPQHF.

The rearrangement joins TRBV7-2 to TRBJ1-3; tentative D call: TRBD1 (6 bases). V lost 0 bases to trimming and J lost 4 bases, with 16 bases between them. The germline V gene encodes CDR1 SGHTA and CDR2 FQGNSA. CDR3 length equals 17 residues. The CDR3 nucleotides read TGTGCCAGCAGCTTAGCATGGGGGCCGGGAGGAGGAAACACCATATATTTT. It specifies CASSLAWGPGGGNTIYF.

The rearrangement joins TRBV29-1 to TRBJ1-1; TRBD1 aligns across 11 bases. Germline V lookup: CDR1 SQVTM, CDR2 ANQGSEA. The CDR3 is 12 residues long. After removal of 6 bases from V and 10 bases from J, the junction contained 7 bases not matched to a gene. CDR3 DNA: TGCAGCGTGGGACAGGGGGGGACGGTAGCTTTCTTT. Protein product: CSVGQGGTVAFF.

Here the CDR3 reads CASSQQADGYGYTF. The CDR3 DNA reads TGTGCCAGCAGCCAACAGGCCGATGGGTATGGCTACACCTTC. The chain carries TRBV2 and TRBJ1-2; the D gene is possibly TRBD1 (5 bases). Trimming removed 6 bases at V and 5 bases at J, with 16 bases between. Per the germline V gene, CDR1 is SNHLY and CDR2 is FYNNEI. The CDR3 contains 14 residues.

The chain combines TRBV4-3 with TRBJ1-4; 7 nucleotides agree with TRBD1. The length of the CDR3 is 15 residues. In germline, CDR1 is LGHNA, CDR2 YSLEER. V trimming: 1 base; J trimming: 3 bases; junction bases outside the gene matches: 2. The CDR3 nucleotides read TGCGCCAGCAGCCAAGCAGGGGGTTCTAATGAAAAACTGTTTTTT. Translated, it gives CASSQAGGSNEKLFF.

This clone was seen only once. In DNA form, the CDR3 reads TGTGCCAGCAGCTTGGGAGGCTCTGGAAACACCATATATTTT. Translation gives CASSLGGSGNTIYF. The V call is TRBV5-5, the J call TRBJ1-3; no firm D call. There are 14 residues in the CDR3. V lost 0 bases to trimming and J lost 0 bases, with 4 bases between them. CDR1 and CDR2 from the germline V gene are SGHKS and YYEKEE (reference sequence).

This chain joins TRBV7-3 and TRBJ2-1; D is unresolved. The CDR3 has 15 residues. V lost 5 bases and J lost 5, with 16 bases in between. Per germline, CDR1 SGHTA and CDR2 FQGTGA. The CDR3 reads CASSPVAWSHNEQFF. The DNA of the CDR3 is TGTGCCAGCAGCCCCGTCGCCTGGAGTCACAATGAGCAGTTCTTC. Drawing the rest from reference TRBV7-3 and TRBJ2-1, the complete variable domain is GAGVSQTPSNKVTEKGKYVELRCDPISGHTALYWYRQSLGQGPEFLIYFQGTGAADDSGLPNDRFFAVRPEGSVSTLKIQRTERGDSAVYLCASSPVAWSHNEQFFGPGTRLTVL.

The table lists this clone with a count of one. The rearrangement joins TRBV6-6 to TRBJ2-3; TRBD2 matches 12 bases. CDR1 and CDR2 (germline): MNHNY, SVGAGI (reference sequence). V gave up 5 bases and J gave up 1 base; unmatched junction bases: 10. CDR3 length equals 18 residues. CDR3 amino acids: CASSPRPTSGGRTDTQYF. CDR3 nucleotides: TGTGCCAGCAGTCCCCGGCCCACTAGCGGGGGGCGCACAGATACGCAGTATTTT.

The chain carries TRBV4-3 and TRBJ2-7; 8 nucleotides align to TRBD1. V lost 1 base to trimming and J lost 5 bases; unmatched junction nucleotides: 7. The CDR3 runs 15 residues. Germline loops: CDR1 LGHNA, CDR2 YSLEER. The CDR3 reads CASSQGWTGKDEQYF. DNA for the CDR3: TGCGCCAGCAGCCAAGGTTGGACAGGGAAAGACGAGCAGTACTTC.

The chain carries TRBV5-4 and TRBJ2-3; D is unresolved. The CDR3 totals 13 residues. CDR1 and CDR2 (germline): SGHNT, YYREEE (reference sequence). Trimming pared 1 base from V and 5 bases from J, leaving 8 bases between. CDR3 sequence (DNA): TGTGCCAGCAGCTTGTCTATCCGAGATACGCAGTATTTT. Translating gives CASSLSIRDTQYF.

In nucleotides, the CDR3 is TGTGCCAGCAGCCACAGGGAGCCCAACTATGGCTACACCTTC. Translation: CASSHREPNYGYTF. The chain carries TRBV6-5 and TRBJ1-2; maybe TRBD1 (6 bases). Trimming cost V 6 bases and J 2 bases, with 13 bases left between them. This CDR3 has 14 residues. Looked up from germline, CDR1 is MNHEY and CDR2 is SVGAGI.

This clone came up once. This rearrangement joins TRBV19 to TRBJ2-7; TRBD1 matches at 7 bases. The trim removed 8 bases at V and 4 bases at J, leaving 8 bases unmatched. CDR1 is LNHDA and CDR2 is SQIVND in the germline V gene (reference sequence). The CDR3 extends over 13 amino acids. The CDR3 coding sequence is TGTGCCAGTTCGGACAGGCCGTCTTACGAGCAGTACTTC. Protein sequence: CASSDRPSYEQYF.

CDR3 DNA: TGTGCCAGCAGTTTGAGGGGACAGGGGGCGTGGGGCGGCAATCAGCCCCAGCATTTT. Translated: CASSLRGQGAWGGNQPQHF. This chain links TRBV28 with TRBJ1-5; 12 positions match TRBD1. Germline CDR1 reads MDHEN; CDR2 reads SYDVKM. The CDR3 runs to 19 residues. V trimming: 3 bases; J trimming: 2 bases; junction bases outside the gene matches: 11.

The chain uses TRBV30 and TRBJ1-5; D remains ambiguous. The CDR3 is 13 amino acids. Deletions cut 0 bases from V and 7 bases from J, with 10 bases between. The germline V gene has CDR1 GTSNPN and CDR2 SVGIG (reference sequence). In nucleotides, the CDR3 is TGTGCCTGGAGTGTGGCCAGACAACAGCCCCAGCATTTT. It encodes CAWSVARQQPQHF.

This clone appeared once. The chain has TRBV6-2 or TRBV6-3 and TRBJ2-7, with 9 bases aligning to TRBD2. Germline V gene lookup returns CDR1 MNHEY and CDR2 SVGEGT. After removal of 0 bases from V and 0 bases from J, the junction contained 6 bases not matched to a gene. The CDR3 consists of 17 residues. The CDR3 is CASSYSGLAGLSYEQYF. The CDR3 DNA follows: TGTGCCAGCAGTTACTCGGGGCTAGCGGGACTCTCCTACGAGCAGTACTTC.

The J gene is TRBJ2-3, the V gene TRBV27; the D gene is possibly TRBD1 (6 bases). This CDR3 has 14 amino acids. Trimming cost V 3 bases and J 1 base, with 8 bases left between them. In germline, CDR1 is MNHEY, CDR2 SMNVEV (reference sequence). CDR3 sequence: CASSFGQRTDTQYF. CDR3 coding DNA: TGTGCCAGCAGTTTTGGACAGCGCACAGATACGCAGTATTTT.

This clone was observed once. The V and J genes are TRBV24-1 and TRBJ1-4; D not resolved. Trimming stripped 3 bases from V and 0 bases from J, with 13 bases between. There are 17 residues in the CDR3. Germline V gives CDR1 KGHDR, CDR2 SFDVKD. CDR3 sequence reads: CATSDPGEDATNEKLFF. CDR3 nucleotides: TGTGCCACCAGTGATCCCGGGGAGGATGCAACTAATGAAAAACTGTTTTTT.

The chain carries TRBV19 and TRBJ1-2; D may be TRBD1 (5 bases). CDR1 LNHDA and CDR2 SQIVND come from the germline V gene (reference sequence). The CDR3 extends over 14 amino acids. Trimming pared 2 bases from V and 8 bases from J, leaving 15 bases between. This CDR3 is CASSITAGKGGYTF. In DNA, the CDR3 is TGTGCCAGTAGTATAACGGCAGGGAAGGGCGGCTACACCTTC.

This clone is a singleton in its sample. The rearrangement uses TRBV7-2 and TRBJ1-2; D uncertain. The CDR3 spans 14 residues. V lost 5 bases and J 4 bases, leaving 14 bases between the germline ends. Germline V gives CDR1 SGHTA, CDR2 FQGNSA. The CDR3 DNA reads TGTGCCAGCAGCACAAGAGAGGGTTCCTATGGCTACACCTTC. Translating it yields CASSTREGSYGYTF.

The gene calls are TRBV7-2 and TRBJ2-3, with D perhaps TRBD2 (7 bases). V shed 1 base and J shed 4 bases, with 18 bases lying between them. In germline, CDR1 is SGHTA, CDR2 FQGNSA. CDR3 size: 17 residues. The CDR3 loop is CASSLVALGGGADTQYF. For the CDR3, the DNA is TGTGCCAGCAGCTTAGTGGCCCTGGGGGGGGGCGCAGATACGCAGTATTTT.